What follows are 18 T cell receptor beta chains derived from one specimen sequenced in a study of shared clonotypes between healthy human individuals (dated by TCRdb to 2020 to 2022). CD8 naive samples consisted of CD45RO-negative cells that were positively selected for CCR7, yielding a CD45RA+CCR7+ population without TemRA cells. The library was produced with the immunoSEQ multiplex PCR assay. TCRdb limited this immuneACCESS table to in-frame rearrangements with V and J called. A share of clones is missing; checked studies link under half to unresolved V genes, and the rest is unexplained. The sample profile shows approximately 2,200,000 clones; about 93% of them were found once. The ten largest account for over 1.5% of the sample. The source material was naive CD8+ T cells from PBMCs. The cell subset or site label of this sample denotes: CD45RA+CCR7+. The source of these receptors is a young man in good health. Some clones in this sample may be carry-over from other donors' samples.

Only one count was recorded for this clone. This rearrangement joins TRBV9 to TRBJ1-4; 10 bases align to TRBD1. This CDR3 has 15 amino acids. The ends lost 3 bases at V and 6 bases at J; junction bases unmatched: 5. Germline V gene lookup returns CDR1 SGDLS and CDR2 YYNGEE. CDR3 in amino acids: CASSGGGTGDEKLFF. The CDR3 bases are TGTGCCAGCAGCGGGGGCGGGACAGGGGATGAAAAACTGTTTTTT.

The chain links TRBV29-1 to TRBJ1-1; 11 bases match TRBD1. This CDR3 has 15 residues. The germline V gene encodes CDR1 SQVTM and CDR2 ANQGSEA. Trimming at V came to 4 bases and at J to 4 bases, leaving 8 bases not matched to a gene. The DNA for the CDR3 is TGCAGCGTTGCAGGCCCGGGACAGGGGGGCACTGAAGCTTTCTTT. Its translation is CSVAGPGQGGTEAFF.

The table lists this clone with a few counts. This sequence joins TRBV7-9 and TRBJ1-5, with a tentative D call TRBD1 (6 bases). CDR3 length equals 14 residues. From germline, CDR1 is SEHNR and CDR2 FQNEAQ (reference sequence). V dropped 3 bases and J dropped 2 bases, with 8 bases sitting between them. The CDR3 protein is CASSLGARNQPQHF. The CDR3 DNA reads TGTGCCAGCAGCTTGGGGGCGCGCAATCAGCCCCAGCATTTT. The full variable domain, its missing parts supplied by reference TRBV7-9 and TRBJ1-5, is DTGVSQNPRHKITKRGQNVTFRCDPISEHNRLYWYRQTLGQGPEFLTYFQNEAQLEKSRLLSDRFSAERPKGSFSTLEIQRTEQGDSAMYLCASSLGARNQPQHFGDGTRLSIL.

V usage is TRBV28 and J usage is TRBJ1-1, with D tentatively TRBD1 (6 bases). This CDR3 comprises 14 residues. CDR1 MDHEN and CDR2 SYDVKM come from the germline V gene. Trimming cost V 5 bases and J 4 bases, with 14 bases left between them. In DNA form, the CDR3 reads TGTGCCAGCAGTCCCTTTAGGGGGAGCACTGAAGCTTTCTTT. Its protein is CASSPFRGSTEAFF.

The chain recombines TRBV15 with TRBJ2-1, with D hard to call. Germline loops: CDR1 LNHNV, CDR2 YYDKDF (reference sequence). V dropped 5 bases and J dropped 8 bases, with 7 bases sitting between them. This CDR3 region has 11 residues. The chain's CDR3 is CATSGRDEQFF. Here the CDR3 DNA reads TGTGCCACCAGCGGGCGCGATGAGCAGTTCTTC.

The chain joins TRBV28 to TRBJ1-2, with D possibly being TRBD1 (5 bases). The CDR3 sequence is 19 residues long. Germline CDR1 and CDR2: MDHEN and SYDVKM. The germline V and J ends were trimmed by 5 bases and 7 bases, with 32 bases remaining between them. The CDR3 sequence is CASSPRGILGTPTLGGYTF. In DNA, the CDR3 is TGTGCCAGCAGTCCCCGGGGTATTCTTGGGACTCCTACGTTAGGTGGCTACACCTTC.

This chain uses TRBV19 with TRBJ2-3; a possible D gene is TRBD2 (6 bases). V lost 5 bases to trimming and J lost 4 bases, with 25 bases between them. In germline, CDR1 is LNHDA, CDR2 SQIVND (reference sequence). CDR3 length: 18 amino acids. In nucleotides, the CDR3 is TGTGCCAGTAGTCTAAGCCACTTCTTCGGAGGGGTGGCAGATACGCAGTATTTT. It specifies CASSLSHFFGGVADTQYF.

This clone showed up just once. The chain joins TRBV28 to TRBJ1-2; 11 nucleotides line up with TRBD1. The ends lost 5 bases at V and 3 bases at J; junction bases unmatched: 5. This CDR3 comprises 15 residues. Germline lookup yields CDR1 MDHEN and CDR2 SYDVKM. Here the CDR3 reads CASSAGTGGHYGYTF. The DNA of the CDR3 is TGTGCCAGCAGTGCCGGGACAGGGGGACACTATGGCTACACCTTC.

The V and J genes are TRBV13 and TRBJ2-7; possible D gene TRBD2, 5 bases. The CDR3 covers 17 residues. Deletions cut 5 bases from V and 2 bases from J, with 22 bases between. Per germline, CDR1 PRHDT and CDR2 FYEKMQ (reference sequence). CDR3 sequence (DNA): TGTGCCAGCAGCCCCGGCCCCGTGGGTAGCGAGACCTACGAGCAGTACTTC. Translating it yields CASSPGPVGSETYEQYF. The entire variable domain, with the rest obtained from reference TRBV13 and TRBJ2-7, is as follows: AAGVIQSPRHLIKEKRETATLKCYPIPRHDTVYWYQQGPGQDPQFLISFYEKMQSDKGSIPDRFSAQQFSDYHSELNMSSLELGDSALYFCASSPGPVGSETYEQYFGPGTRLTVT.

The CDR3 protein is CASSQDHGEKLFF. DNA of the CDR3: TGCGCCAGCAGCCAAGATCATGGTGAAAAACTGTTTTTT. This rearrangement joins TRBV4-3 to TRBJ1-4; D not certain. The CDR3 is 13 amino acids. The ends were cut back, 0 bases at V and 7 bases at J, with 6 bases in the middle. Germline V gene sequence: CDR1 LGHNA, CDR2 YSLEER.

The chain uses TRBV14 and TRBJ2-2; D remains unclear. This CDR3 has 17 residues. Germline V lookup: CDR1 SGHDN, CDR2 FVKESK. The V end was cut by 0 bases, the J end by 4 bases, with 15 bases between. CDR3 region: CASSQDWSGPGTGELFF. The CDR3 nucleotides are TGTGCCAGCAGCCAAGATTGGTCGGGTCCCGGCACCGGGGAGCTGTTTTTT.

Turning to this clone: The identical CDR3 is also encoded by other nucleotide sequences in the sample. CDR3 amino acids: CASSLGDGTYEQYF. As DNA, the CDR3 is TGTGCCAGCAGTTTAGGGGACGGGACCTACGAGCAGTACTTC. The genes are TRBV27 and TRBJ2-7; either TRBD1 or TRBD2 may fit D (5 bases each). Trimming removed 2 bases at V and 2 bases at J, with 10 bases between. The germline V gene has CDR1 MNHEY and CDR2 SMNVEV (reference sequence). The CDR3 extends over 14 amino acids.

The rearrangement links TRBV9 to TRBJ2-1; the D gene is possibly TRBD2 (5 bases). Germline V CDR1 and CDR2: SGDLS, YYNGEE. CDR3 size: 13 residues. Trimming left V 0 bases short and J 10 bases short, with 11 bases between. CDR3 in amino acids: CASSVGPGWEQFF. In DNA, the CDR3 is TGTGCCAGCAGCGTAGGCCCGGGGTGGGAGCAGTTCTTC.

The chain carries TRBV19 and TRBJ1-1, with D possibly TRBD1 on 6 matching bases. The germline V and J ends were trimmed by 6 bases and 10 bases, with 15 bases remaining between them. The CDR3 runs 12 residues. Germline CDR1 and CDR2: LNHDA and SQIVND (reference sequence). Written as DNA, the CDR3 is TGTGCCAGTAGAACGGGGGGCGCAGGAGCTTTCTTT. Its translation is CASRTGGAGAFF.

The J gene is TRBJ1-5, the V gene TRBV23-1; D gene unclear. TRBV23-1 is marked as an open reading frame, function uncertain. This CDR3 is 12 amino acids long. Between the trimmed V and J ends, which lost 8 bases and 4 bases, there was a span of 9 bases. The CDR3 region has the DNA TGCGCCAGCGTATCGAGAAATCAGCCCCAGCATTTT. Translation: CASVSRNQPQHF.

V gene TRBV6-6 combines with J gene TRBJ1-5; the D is unclear. The CDR3 loop spans 14 amino acids. Trimming took 8 bases from V and 3 from J, leaving 14 bases between them. CDR1 is MNHNY and CDR2 is SVGAGI in the germline V gene (reference sequence). This chain's CDR3 is CASRPGRANQPQHF. The CDR3 region has the DNA TGTGCCAGCCGACCGGGAAGGGCCAATCAGCCCCAGCATTTT.

The chain uses TRBV4-1 and TRBJ2-5; D unresolved. Germline CDR1 and CDR2: MGHRA and YSYEKL. This CDR3 is 17 amino acids long. The germline V and J ends were trimmed by 4 bases and 0 bases, with 18 bases remaining between them. This CDR3 is CASSPDTGRQYQETQYF. CDR3 nucleotides: TGCGCCAGCAGCCCCGACACCGGCAGGCAGTACCAAGAGACCCAGTACTTC.

This rearrangement joins TRBV5-1 to TRBJ1-1; no firm D call. V lost 0 bases and J 0 bases, leaving 9 bases between the germline ends. Germline CDR1 SGHRS, CDR2 YFSETQ. The CDR3 is 15 residues long. CDR3 amino acids: CASSLGDILNTEAFF. The CDR3 nucleotides read TGCGCCAGCAGCTTGGGAGACATCTTGAACACTGAAGCTTTCTTT.